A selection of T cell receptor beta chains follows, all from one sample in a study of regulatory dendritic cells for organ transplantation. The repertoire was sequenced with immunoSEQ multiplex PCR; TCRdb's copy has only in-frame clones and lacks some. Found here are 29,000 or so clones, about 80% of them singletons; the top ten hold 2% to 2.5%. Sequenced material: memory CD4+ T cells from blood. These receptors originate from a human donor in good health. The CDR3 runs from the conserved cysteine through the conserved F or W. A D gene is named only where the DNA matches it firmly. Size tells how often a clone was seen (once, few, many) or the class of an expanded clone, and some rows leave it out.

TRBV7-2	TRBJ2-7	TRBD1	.	CASSQIQTGTYEQYF	TGTGCCAGCAGCCAGATACAGACAGGGACGTACGAGCAGTACTTC
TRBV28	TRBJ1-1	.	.	CASSSPIQNSFNTEAFF	TGTGCCAGCAGTTCGCCGATTCAAAATAGTTTCAACACTGAAGCTTTCTTT
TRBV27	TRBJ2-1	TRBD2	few	CASGGLAGGLRNEQFF	TGTGCCAGCGGGGGACTAGCGGGAGGTCTTCGGAATGAGCAGTTCTTC
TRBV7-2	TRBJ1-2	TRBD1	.	CASSPKTGVRGYGYTF	TGTGCCAGCAGCCCAAAAACAGGGGTCAGGGGCTATGGCTACACCTTC
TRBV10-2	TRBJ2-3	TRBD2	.	CASSLSGRTDTQYF	TGCGCCAGCAGCTTGAGCGGGAGGACAGATACGCAGTATTTT
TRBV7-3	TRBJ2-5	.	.	CASSRNSGGETQYF	TGTGCCAGCAGCCGTAACTCCGGGGGAGAGACCCAGTACTTC
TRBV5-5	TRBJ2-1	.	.	CASSLVGPRGKRGINEQFF	TGTGCCAGCAGCTTGGTGGGGCCCAGGGGCAAAAGGGGGATCAATGAGCAGTTCTTC
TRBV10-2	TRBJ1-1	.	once	CASSEGGSPRRAFF	TGCGCCAGCAGTGAGGGGGGGTCCCCTCGAAGAGCTTTCTTT
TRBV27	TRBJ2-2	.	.	CASSSRITGELFF	TGTGCCAGCAGTTCAAGGATAACCGGGGAGCTGTTTTTT
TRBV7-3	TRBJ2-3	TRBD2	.	CASSPGLLTDTQYF	TGTGCCAGCAGCCCGGGACTACTCACAGATACGCAGTATTTT
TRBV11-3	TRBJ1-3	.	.	CASNLLLEGFSGNTIYF	TGTGCCAGCAACCTACTCCTGGAGGGCTTCTCTGGAAACACCATATATTTT
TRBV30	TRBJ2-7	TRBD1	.	CAWSGQGEDEQYF	TGTGCCTGGAGTGGACAGGGGGAGGACGAGCAGTACTTC
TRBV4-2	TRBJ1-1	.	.	CASSRTSNTEAFF	TGTGCCAGCAGCCGTACCTCGAACACTGAAGCTTTCTTT
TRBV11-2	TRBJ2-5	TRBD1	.	CASSPGQGTETQYF	TGTGCCAGCAGCCCGGGACAGGGGACGGAGACCCAGTACTTC
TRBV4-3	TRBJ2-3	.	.	CASSQDTVTQYF	TGCGCCAGCAGCCAAGATACAGTGACGCAGTATTTT
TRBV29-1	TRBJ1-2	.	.	CSVLRQNSLYGYTF	TGCAGCGTCCTCAGACAGAACTCTCTTTATGGCTACACCTTC
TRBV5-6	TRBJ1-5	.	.	CASSLMQSSDQPQHF	TGTGCCAGCAGCTTGATGCAGAGCTCCGATCAGCCCCAGCATTTT
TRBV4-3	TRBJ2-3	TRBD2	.	CASSQDWGLAGGTDTQYF	TGCGCCAGCAGCCAAGATTGGGGACTAGCGGGAGGCACAGATACGCAGTATTTT
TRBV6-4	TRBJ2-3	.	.	CASSDEGRATDTQYF	TGTGCCAGCAGTGACGAGGGCCGGGCTACAGATACGCAGTATTTT
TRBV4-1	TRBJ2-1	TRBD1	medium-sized	CASSQETGTGTYNEQFF	TGCGCCAGCAGCCAAGAAACAGGGACAGGGACCTACAATGAGCAGTTCTTC
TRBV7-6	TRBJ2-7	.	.	CASSLRQESYEQYF	TGTGCCAGCAGCTTAAGACAGGAGTCCTACGAGCAGTACTTC
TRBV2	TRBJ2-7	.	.	CASSGVGTYEQYF	TGTGCCAGCAGTGGTGTCGGAACCTACGAGCAGTACTTC
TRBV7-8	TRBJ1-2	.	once	CASSFTGTDGYTF	TGTGCCAGCAGCTTTACCGGGACTGATGGCTACACCTTC
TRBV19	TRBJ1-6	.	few	CASRRPDAGLGNSPLHF	TGTGCCAGTAGGAGACCGGACGCCGGGTTGGGGAATTCACCCCTCCACTTT
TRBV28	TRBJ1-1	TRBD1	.	CASRLQGQKVRAFF	TGTGCCAGCAGACTACAGGGGCAAAAGGTTCGGGCTTTCTTT
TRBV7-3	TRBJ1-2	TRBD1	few	CASSSQAGGIYGYTF	TGTGCCAGCAGCTCCCAGGCAGGGGGCATCTATGGCTACACCTTC
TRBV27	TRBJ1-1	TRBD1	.	CASSQGVNTEAFF	TGTGCCAGCAGCCAGGGGGTGAACACTGAAGCTTTCTTT
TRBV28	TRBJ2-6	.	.	CASSFRGAGANVLTF	TGTGCCAGCAGTTTCAGGGGGGCTGGGGCCAACGTCCTGACTTTC
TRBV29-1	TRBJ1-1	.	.	CSVSAGKGENTEAFF	TGCAGCGTTTCGGCGGGTAAGGGGGAGAACACTGAAGCTTTCTTT
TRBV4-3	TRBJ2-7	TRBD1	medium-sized	CASSPGPGTGSPEQYF	TGCGCCAGCAGCCCTGGGCCGGGGACAGGAAGTCCCGAGCAGTACTTC
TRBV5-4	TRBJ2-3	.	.	CASSSPPTTDTQYF	TGTGCCAGCAGCTCTCCCCCCACCACAGATACGCAGTATTTT
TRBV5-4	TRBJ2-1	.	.	CASSSDNEQFF	TGTGCCAGCAGCTCCGACAATGAGCAGTTCTTC
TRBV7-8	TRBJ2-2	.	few	CASRRPGSVYDGELFF	TGTGCCAGCAGGAGACCGGGGTCCGTTTATGACGGGGAGCTGTTTTTT
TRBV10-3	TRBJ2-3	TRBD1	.	CAISAGTDSILGTDTQYF	TGTGCCATCAGCGCCGGGACAGATTCGATCCTCGGCACAGATACGCAGTATTTT
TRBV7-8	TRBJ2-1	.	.	CASSKMGHNFF	TGTGCCAGCAGTAAAATGGGACACAATTTCTTC
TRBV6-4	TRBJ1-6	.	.	CASSDSGAFNSPLHF	TGTGCCAGCAGTGACTCGGGGGCCTTTAATTCACCCCTCCACTTT
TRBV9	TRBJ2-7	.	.	CASSPDGGYEQYF	TGTGCCAGCAGCCCCGATGGGGGGTACGAGCAGTACTTC
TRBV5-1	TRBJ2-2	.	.	CASSPGTAGELFF	TGCGCCAGCAGCCCCGGGACTGCCGGGGAGCTGTTTTTT
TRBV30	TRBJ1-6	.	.	CAWSFSGTGNSPLHF	TGTGCCTGGAGTTTTTCCGGGACGGGGAATTCACCCCTCCACTTT
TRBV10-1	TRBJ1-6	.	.	CASIRVTAGNSPLHF	TGCGCCAGCATTAGGGTGACTGCAGGGAATTCACCCCTCCACTTT
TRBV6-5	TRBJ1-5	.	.	CASSYSGLNQPQHF	TGTGCCAGCAGTTACTCAGGGCTCAATCAGCCCCAGCATTTT
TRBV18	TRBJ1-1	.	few	CASSPLRQTNTEAFF	TGTGCCAGCTCACCACTGAGACAGACGAACACTGAAGCTTTCTTT
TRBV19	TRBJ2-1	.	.	CASSIGAHRRPAYNEQFF	TGTGCCAGTAGTATAGGTGCGCACCGGAGGCCTGCCTACAATGAGCAGTTCTTC
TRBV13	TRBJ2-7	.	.	CASSLSGLGGGEQYF	TGTGCCAGCAGCCTCTCGGGCTTGGGGGGAGGCGAGCAGTACTTC
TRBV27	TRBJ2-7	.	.	CASSRQGNYEQYF	TGTGCCAGCAGTCGGCAGGGGAACTACGAGCAGTACTTC